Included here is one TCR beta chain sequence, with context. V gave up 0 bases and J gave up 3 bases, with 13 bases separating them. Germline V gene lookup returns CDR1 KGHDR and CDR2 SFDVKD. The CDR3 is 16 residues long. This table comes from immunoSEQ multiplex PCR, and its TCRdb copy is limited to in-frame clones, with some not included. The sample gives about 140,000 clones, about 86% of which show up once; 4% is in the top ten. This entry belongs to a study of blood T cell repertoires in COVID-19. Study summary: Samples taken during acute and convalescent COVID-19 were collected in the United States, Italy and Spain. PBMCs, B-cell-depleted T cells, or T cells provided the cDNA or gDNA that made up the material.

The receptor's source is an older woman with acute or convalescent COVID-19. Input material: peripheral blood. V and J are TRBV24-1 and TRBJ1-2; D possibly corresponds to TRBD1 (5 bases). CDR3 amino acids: CATSDLRSGRDYGYTF. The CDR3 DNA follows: TGTGCCACCAGTGATTTGAGGTCAGGGAGGGACTATGGCTACACCTTC.